The present T cell receptor beta chain was sequenced within a study of spatial heterogeneity in lung cancer. Study-level background: In raw reads, more than eight appearances on average were recorded for each unique TCR and UMI combination.

Regarding time point: sample taken at primary tumor resection. Whole RNA, which was extracted from tumor, nontumor lung tissue or frozen PBMC, was sequenced without any cell sorting. The donors were 70 or so patients with non-small cell lung cancer that was early-stage and untreated. Germline loops: CDR1 MNHEY, CDR2 SMNVEV (reference sequence). With 3 bases removed from V and 5 bases from J, the gap between germline ends came to 7 bases. The CDR3 extends over 12 amino acids. A single record per CDR3 protein comes from TCRdb applying MiXCR to the 5' RACE reads. The table shows 7,000 or so distinct CDR3 sequences, with 5% to 6% occurring only once. This clonotype was seen at least ten times.

The genes are TRBV27 and TRBJ1-1; D is unresolved. The receptor comes from a female donor with early-stage non-small cell lung cancer. This specimen was normal lung tissue next to the tumor, taken at surgery. In DNA form, the CDR3 reads TGTGCCAGCAGTTTCGTTGGGACTGAAGCTTTCTTT. It encodes CASSFVGTEAFF.